These 32 T cell receptor beta chains were sequenced from one sample in a study of T cell responses to AZD1222 COVID-19 vaccine. Sequenced by immunoSEQ multiplex PCR; TCRdb stores in-frame clones only, minus some. The profile shows 100,000 to 150,000 clones, more than 65% of them singletons. The input for sequencing was peripheral blood, taken 28 days after the second AZD1222 dose. The receptors originated from an adult who received the AZD1222 COVID-19 vaccine.

V and J are TRBV28 and TRBJ2-5, with 7 bases aligning to TRBD1. Looked up from germline, CDR1 is MDHEN and CDR2 is SYDVKM. This CDR3 has 12 residues. V lost 7 bases to trimming and J lost 5 bases; unmatched junction nucleotides: 4. CDR3 sequence: CASKQGVETQYF. CDR3 nucleotide sequence: TGTGCCAGCAAGCAGGGGGTGGAGACCCAGTACTTC.

The chain recombines TRBV6-1 with TRBJ2-3; 7 positions agree with TRBD2. Losses at the gene ends were 0 bases for V and 2 bases for J; bases not matched to a gene: 2. CDR1 and CDR2 (germline): MNHNS, SASEGT. The CDR3 is 15 amino acids. The CDR3 region is CASSEAGGTTDTQYF. Written as DNA, the CDR3 is TGTGCCAGCAGTGAAGCGGGGGGGACCACAGATACGCAGTATTTT.

The V call is TRBV6-4, the J call TRBJ2-2; TRBD1 matches 7 bases. This CDR3 is 17 amino acids long. V shed 0 bases, J shed 0 bases, and the junction held 4 bases outside the gene matches. The germline CDR1 and CDR2 sequences are MRHNA and SNTAGT. The CDR3 region has the DNA TGTGCCAGCAGTGACTCGGGGCAGGGGGCGAACACCGGGGAGCTGTTTTTT. It translates to CASSDSGQGANTGELFF.

This clone has just a few counts. The rearrangement links TRBV7-2 to TRBJ1-3; 7 bases agree with TRBD1. Germline V gene data show CDR1 as SGHTA and CDR2 as FQGNSA. The ends lost 3 bases at V and 4 bases at J; junction bases unmatched: 6. The CDR3 covers 15 residues. CDR3 region: CASSFHRGGGNTIYF. CDR3 in DNA: TGTGCCAGCAGCTTCCACAGGGGAGGCGGAAACACCATATATTTT.

This chain joins TRBV6-6 and TRBJ1-2; D may be TRBD1 (5 bases). The germline V and J ends were trimmed by 7 bases and 3 bases, with 21 bases remaining between them. The CDR3 sequence is 16 residues long. Germline assignment: CDR1 MNHNY and CDR2 SVGAGI (reference sequence). CDR3 sequence: CASTQFGAPKDYGYTF. The CDR3 nucleotides are TGTGCCAGCACCCAGTTTGGGGCTCCCAAGGACTATGGCTACACCTTC.

This clone was counted a single time. The chain uses TRBV30 and TRBJ2-1; D is possibly TRBD2 (5 bases). V dropped 3 bases and J dropped 8 bases, with 17 bases sitting between them. The CDR3 has 14 amino acids. The germline V gene has CDR1 GTSNPN and CDR2 SVGIG (reference sequence). CDR3 sequence (DNA): TGTGCCTGGAGCCTGAGGGCCCCGAGCGATGAGCAGTTCTTC. It yields the protein CAWSLRAPSDEQFF.

The chain is built from TRBV11-2 and TRBJ1-6; tentatively, D is TRBD1 (5 bases). The V and J ends lost 1 base and 14 bases respectively, with 15 bases between them. The germline CDR1 and CDR2 sequences are SGHAT and FQNNGV. CDR3 size: 14 residues. The DNA of the CDR3 is TGTGCCAGCAGCTTAGTGGGGGTACCTCGGACCCTCCACTTT. Amino acid sequence: CASSLVGVPRTLHF.

In this sample, this clone turned up many times. This chain uses TRBV2 with TRBJ1-1, with unresolved D. The CDR3 runs to 13 residues. The ends were cut back, 2 bases at V and 0 bases at J, with 4 bases in the middle. Germline V gives CDR1 SNHLY, CDR2 FYNNEI. CDR3 nucleotides: TGTGCCAGCAGTGAATTTGTGAACACTGAAGCTTTCTTT. The encoded protein is CASSEFVNTEAFF.

The chain links TRBV9 to TRBJ2-7; TRBD2 agrees at 9 bases. Germline assignment: CDR1 SGDLS and CDR2 YYNGEE. The CDR3 covers 18 residues. The junction had 15 bases not matched to a gene; V was cut back by 4 bases and J by 1 base. This CDR3 is CASSFLPGGGDYSYEQYF. CDR3 nucleotides: TGTGCCAGCAGCTTCCTCCCGGGCGGGGGGGATTATTCCTACGAGCAGTACTTC.

J is TRBJ2-3 and V is TRBV5-1; D ambiguous. The length of the CDR3 is 14 residues. Trimming removed 7 bases at V and 2 bases at J, with 14 bases between. Per germline, CDR1 SGHRS and CDR2 YFSETQ. This CDR3 is CASHQAAITDTQYF. The CDR3, as DNA: TGCGCCAGCCACCAAGCAGCAATCACAGATACGCAGTATTTT.

The chain carries TRBV2 and TRBJ1-5, with D unclear. There are 15 residues in the CDR3. Deletions cut 1 base from V and 0 bases from J, with 7 bases between. Germline lookup yields CDR1 SNHLY and CDR2 FYNNEI. CDR3 amino acids: CASSEVDYSNQPQHF. As DNA, the CDR3 is TGTGCCAGCAGTGAAGTAGACTATAGCAATCAGCCCCAGCATTTT.

The rearrangement uses TRBV10-3 and TRBJ2-3, with D tentatively TRBD1 or TRBD2 (6 bases each). The V gene lost 7 bases and the J gene lost 5 bases, with 19 bases spanning the gap. The CDR3 sequence is 15 residues long. The germline V gene has CDR1 ENHRY and CDR2 SYGVKD. The CDR3 loop is CAIKGYGGWVDTQYF. In nucleotides, the CDR3 is TGTGCCATCAAGGGCTACGGGGGCTGGGTAGATACGCAGTATTTT.

This sequence joins TRBV5-1 and TRBJ1-4; a weak D match, TRBD1 (5 bases). CDR3 length equals 15 residues. Germline V gene sequence: CDR1 SGHRS, CDR2 YFSETQ. V lost 0 bases and J 0 bases, leaving 6 bases between the germline ends. The CDR3 spells CASSLVGATNEKLFF. DNA of the CDR3: TGCGCCAGCAGCTTGGTGGGGGCAACTAATGAAAAACTGTTTTTT.

The chain links TRBV6-1 to TRBJ2-7; TRBD1 is a possible D gene (5 bases). This CDR3 has 14 amino acids. With 2 bases removed from V and 3 bases from J, the gap between germline ends came to 11 bases. The germline V gene encodes CDR1 MNHNS and CDR2 SASEGT. CDR3 in amino acids: CASSEHQDSYEQYF. CDR3 sequence (DNA): TGTGCCAGCAGTGAACACCAAGACAGCTACGAGCAGTACTTC.

The chain uses TRBV5-1 and TRBJ1-1, with 7 bases aligning to TRBD1. The CDR3 spans 14 residues. Germline CDR1 SGHRS, CDR2 YFSETQ. The V and J ends lost 4 bases and 2 bases, in that order; junction bases with no gene match: 5. This CDR3 is CASSIQGGNTEAFF. The CDR3 region has the DNA TGCGCCAGCAGCATACAAGGGGGCAACACTGAAGCTTTCTTT.

This chain links TRBV21-1 with TRBJ2-7; the listed D gene, TRBD1, was not tested against the DNA. TRBV21-1 is listed as a pseudogene. The CDR3 spans 14 residues. The CDR3 nucleotides are TGTGCCAGCAGACGGGACAGGTCTACCTACGAGCAGTACTTC. Its translation: CASRRDRSTYEQYF.

Written as DNA, the CDR3 is TGTGCCATCAGTGAACCCGGGACAGGCCAATGGGGCTACACCTTC. Translation: CAISEPGTGQWGYTF. This chain uses TRBV10-3 with TRBJ1-2; 8 nucleotides agree with TRBD1. Trimming removed 3 bases from V and 8 bases from J; junction bases left unmatched: 11. Germline loops: CDR1 ENHRY, CDR2 SYGVKD. This CDR3 region has 15 residues.

This rearrangement joins TRBV6-1 to TRBJ1-1, with D possibly being TRBD1 (5 bases). The ends were cut back, 6 bases at V and 10 bases at J, with 21 bases in the middle. CDR3 length: 14 residues. In germline, CDR1 is MNHNS, CDR2 SASEGT. CDR3 nucleotide sequence: TGTGCCAGCAGACTAGCACAGGAACAAATCCGAGCTTTCTTT. It codes for CASRLAQEQIRAFF.

The chain recombines TRBV5-6 with TRBJ1-2; TRBD1 matches at 10 bases. Germline V gene data show CDR1 as SGHDT and CDR2 as YYEEEE. V was clipped by 5 bases and J by 2 bases; unmatched bases: 6. The CDR3 loop spans 15 amino acids. The CDR3 bases are TGTGCCAGCAGGGAACAGGGACAGGGGAACTATGGCTACACCTTC. Translated: CASREQGQGNYGYTF.

V gene TRBV5-1 combines with J gene TRBJ1-2; 7 bases match TRBD1. With 4 bases clipped from V and 6 bases from J, the junction kept 12 bases outside the gene matches. Germline V CDR1 and CDR2: SGHRS, YFSETQ. This CDR3 contains 15 residues. CDR3 loop: CASSPEVDRDHGYTF. The CDR3 DNA follows: TGCGCCAGCAGCCCGGAAGTAGACAGGGACCATGGCTACACCTTC.

The rearrangement joins TRBV30 to TRBJ1-2, with D unresolved. Germline-derived CDR1 and CDR2 are GTSNPN and SVGIG (reference sequence). The germline V and J ends were trimmed by 2 bases and 3 bases, with 10 bases remaining between them. The CDR3 spans 13 residues. The chain's CDR3 is CAWSPDGYYGYTF. The CDR3 DNA reads TGTGCCTGGAGTCCGGACGGGTACTATGGCTACACCTTC.

J is TRBJ1-5 and V is TRBV6-5, with D uncertain. CDR1 MNHEY and CDR2 SVGAGI come from the germline V gene. CDR3 length: 13 residues. V lost 4 bases to trimming and J lost 9 bases, with 13 bases between them. This CDR3 reads CASSSVATLPQHF. CDR3 nucleotides: TGTGCCAGCAGTTCCGTGGCAACGTTGCCCCAGCATTTT.

The chain has TRBV6-1 and TRBJ1-6; D call uncertain. Per the germline V gene, CDR1 is MNHNS and CDR2 is SASEGT. The CDR3 length is 14 residues. Trimming removed 3 bases from V and 10 bases from J, with 13 bases in between. The CDR3 here is CASSDPVIGSPLHF. The DNA of the CDR3 is TGTGCCAGCAGTGACCCCGTGATCGGCTCACCCCTCCACTTT.

The chain couples TRBV3-1 (or the pseudogene TRBV3-2) to TRBJ1-2, with D perhaps TRBD1 (5 bases). Germline V CDR1 and CDR2: LGHDT, YNNKEL (reference sequence). This CDR3 has 13 residues. V lost 3 bases, J lost 6 bases, and 11 bases lay in between. CDR3 sequence reads: CASSQTERHGYTF. For the CDR3, the DNA is TGTGCCAGCAGCCAGACAGAACGCCATGGCTACACCTTC.

CDR3 in amino acids: CASSPRQDDSPLHF. Here the CDR3 DNA reads TGTGCCAGCTCCCCTCGACAGGATGATTCACCCCTCCACTTT. This chain joins TRBV18 and TRBJ1-6, with a weak D call TRBD1 (6 bases). This CDR3 is 14 amino acids long. Germline-derived CDR1 and CDR2 are KGHSH and LQKENI. V lost 6 bases and J lost 8, with 14 bases in between.

The chain couples TRBV10-2 to TRBJ1-6; D is unresolved. The CDR3 is 15 amino acids. The germline V gene has CDR1 WSHSY and CDR2 SAAADI. V was clipped by 2 bases and J by 7 bases, with 12 bases between them. Here the CDR3 reads CASSESRERNSPLHF. CDR3 nucleotides: TGCGCCAGCAGTGAGAGTAGGGAGAGAAATTCACCCCTCCACTTT.

The chain is built from TRBV14 and TRBJ1-3; tentatively, D is TRBD1 (6 bases). V dropped 0 bases and J dropped 0 bases, with 15 bases sitting between them. Germline V gene lookup returns CDR1 SGHDN and CDR2 FVKESK. The CDR3 extends over 18 amino acids. Here the CDR3 reads CASSQESLGAGSGNTIYF. The CDR3 coding sequence is TGTGCCAGCAGCCAAGAAAGTCTGGGGGCGGGCTCTGGAAACACCATATATTTT.

The gene calls are TRBV2 and TRBJ1-2; 9 bases align to TRBD1. CDR3 size: 14 residues. V lost 8 bases to trimming and J lost 8 bases; unmatched junction nucleotides: 12. The germline gives CDR1 SNHLY, CDR2 FYNNEI. In nucleotides, the CDR3 is TGTGCCAGCGAGACCACCGGGACAGGGATGGGCTACACCTTC. Protein product: CASETTGTGMGYTF.

This clone was seen repeatedly, ten times or more. The V call is TRBV28, the J call TRBJ2-1; either TRBD1 or TRBD2 may supply D (5 bases each). The CDR3 totals 15 residues. The V gene's germline CDR1 is MDHEN and CDR2 SYDVKM. Trimming shortened V by 10 bases and J by 5 bases, and 21 bases separated the two germline ends. As DNA, the CDR3 is TGTGCCACCACGGGGACGGCAGGATCACACAATGAGCAGTTCTTC. Translation: CATTGTAGSHNEQFF.

This clone was counted a single time. The gene calls are TRBV4-1 and TRBJ1-1, with 8 bases matching TRBD1. Trimming cost V 3 bases and J 4 bases; bases outside gene matches: 10. Germline assignment: CDR1 MGHRA and CDR2 YSYEKL. CDR3 size: 16 residues. CDR3 nucleotides: TGCGCCAGCAGCCAGGGAACCACAGGGGGGGGCACTGAAGCTTTCTTT. As protein: CASSQGTTGGGTEAFF.

This chain uses TRBV5-1 with TRBJ1-6; D is uncertain. Germline values: CDR1 SGHRS, CDR2 YFSETQ. V dropped 5 bases and J dropped 0 bases, with 12 bases sitting between them. The CDR3 sequence is 16 residues long. This CDR3 is CASREIPSSYNSPLHF. In DNA, the CDR3 is TGCGCCAGCAGGGAGATACCCAGCTCCTATAATTCACCCCTCCACTTT.

The J gene is TRBJ1-1, the V gene TRBV3-1 (or the pseudogene TRBV3-2); no definite D call. Germline V CDR1 and CDR2: LGHDT, YNNKEL (reference sequence). CDR3 length: 13 residues. V was cut by 4 bases and J by 4 bases, with 10 bases left in between. The CDR3 DNA follows: TGTGCCAGCAGCCCCCTGGCGAGCACTGAAGCTTTCTTT. This encodes CASSPLASTEAFF.